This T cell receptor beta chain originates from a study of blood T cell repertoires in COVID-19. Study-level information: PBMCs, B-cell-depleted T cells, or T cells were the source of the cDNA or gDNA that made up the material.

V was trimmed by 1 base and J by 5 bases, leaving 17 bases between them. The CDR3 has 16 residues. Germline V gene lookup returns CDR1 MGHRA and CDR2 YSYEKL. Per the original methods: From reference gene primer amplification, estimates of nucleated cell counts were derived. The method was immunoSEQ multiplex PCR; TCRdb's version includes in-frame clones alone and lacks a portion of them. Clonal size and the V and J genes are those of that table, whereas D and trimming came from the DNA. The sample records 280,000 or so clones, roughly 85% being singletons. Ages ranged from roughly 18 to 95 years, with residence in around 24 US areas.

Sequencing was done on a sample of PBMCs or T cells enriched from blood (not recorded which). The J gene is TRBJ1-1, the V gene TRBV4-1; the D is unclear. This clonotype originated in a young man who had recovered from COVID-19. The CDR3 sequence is CASSQAREGRYTEAFF. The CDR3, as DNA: TGCGCCAGCAGCCAAGCGAGGGAAGGGAGATATACTGAAGCTTTCTTT.